This T cell receptor beta chain is from a study of T-cell memory formation after mild COVID-19. There are 21 residues in the CDR3. V lost 4 bases, J lost 0 bases, and 29 bases lay in between. Germline V CDR1 and CDR2: SGHVS, FQNEAQ. This clonotype was counted between two and nine times. With constant-segment primers, 5'RACE yielded cDNA libraries of TCR alpha and TCR beta that carried sample barcodes and UMIs. TCRdb fed the 5' RACE reads into MiXCR, producing one record per CDR3 protein. This table holds about 110,000 distinct CDR3 sequences, 15% to 20% found once. This receptor was taken from a young man who had mild COVID-19 (a few samples of this study predate the infection). Cell type and time point are not known. The sequenced sample consisted of PBMCs or a T cell subset sorted from them (not recorded which). The genes are TRBV7-8 and TRBJ2-3; the D gene is possibly TRBD2 (5 bases). CDR3 residues: CASSSARLTRLRPSSTDTQYF. The CDR3 coding sequence is TGTGCCAGCAGCTCCGCGCGTTTAACTAGATTGAGGCCGAGCAGCACAGATACGCAGTATTTT. The full variable domain, rest sourced from reference TRBV7-8 and TRBJ2-3, is GAGVSQSPRYKVAKRGQDVALRCDPISGHVSLFWYQQALGQGPEFLTYFQNEAQLDKSGLPSDRFFAERPEGSVSTLKIQRTQQEDSAVYLCASSSARLTRLRPSSTDTQYFGPGTRLTVL.